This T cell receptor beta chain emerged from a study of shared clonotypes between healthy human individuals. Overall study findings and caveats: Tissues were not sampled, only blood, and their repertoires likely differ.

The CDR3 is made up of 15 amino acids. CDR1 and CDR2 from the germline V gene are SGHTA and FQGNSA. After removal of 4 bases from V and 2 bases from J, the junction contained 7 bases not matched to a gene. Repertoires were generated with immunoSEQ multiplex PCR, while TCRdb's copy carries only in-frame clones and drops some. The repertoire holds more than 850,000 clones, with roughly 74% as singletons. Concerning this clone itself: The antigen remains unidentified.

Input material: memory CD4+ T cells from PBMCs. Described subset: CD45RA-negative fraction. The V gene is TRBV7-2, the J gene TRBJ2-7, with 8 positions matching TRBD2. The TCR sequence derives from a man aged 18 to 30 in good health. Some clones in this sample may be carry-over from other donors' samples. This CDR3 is CASSWSGGQPYEQYF. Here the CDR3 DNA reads TGTGCCAGCAGCTGGAGCGGGGGCCAGCCCTACGAGCAGTACTTC.